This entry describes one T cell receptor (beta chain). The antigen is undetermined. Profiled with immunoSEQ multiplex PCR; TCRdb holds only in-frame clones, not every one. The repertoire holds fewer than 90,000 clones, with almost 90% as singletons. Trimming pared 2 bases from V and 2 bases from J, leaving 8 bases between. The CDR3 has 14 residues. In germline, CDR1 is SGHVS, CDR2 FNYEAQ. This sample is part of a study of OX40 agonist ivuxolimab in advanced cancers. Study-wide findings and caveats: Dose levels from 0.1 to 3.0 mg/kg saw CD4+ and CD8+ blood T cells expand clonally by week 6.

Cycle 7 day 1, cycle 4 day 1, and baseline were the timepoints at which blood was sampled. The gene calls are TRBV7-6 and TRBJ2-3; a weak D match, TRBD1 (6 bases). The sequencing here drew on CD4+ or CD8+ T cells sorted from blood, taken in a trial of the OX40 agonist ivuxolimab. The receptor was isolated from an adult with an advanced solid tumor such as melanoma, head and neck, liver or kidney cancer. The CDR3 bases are TGTGCCAGCAGCTTAAGGACAGCCACAGATACGCAGTATTTT. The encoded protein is CASSLRTATDTQYF.